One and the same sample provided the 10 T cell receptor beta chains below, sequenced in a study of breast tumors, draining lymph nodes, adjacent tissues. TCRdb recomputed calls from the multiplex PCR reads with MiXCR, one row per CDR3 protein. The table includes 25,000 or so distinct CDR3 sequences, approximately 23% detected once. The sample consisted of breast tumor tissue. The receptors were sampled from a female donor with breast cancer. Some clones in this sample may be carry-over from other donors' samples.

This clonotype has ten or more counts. DNA of the CDR3: TGTGCCAGCAGGGAAAGAAGCGGGAGGGGCCACAATGAGCAGTTCTTC. Residues: CASRERSGRGHNEQFF. The chain uses TRBV6-1 and TRBJ2-1; 10 positions match TRBD2. The trim removed 6 bases at V and 5 bases at J, leaving 10 bases unmatched. CDR3 length equals 16 residues. CDR1 and CDR2 from the germline V gene are MNHNS and SASEGT.

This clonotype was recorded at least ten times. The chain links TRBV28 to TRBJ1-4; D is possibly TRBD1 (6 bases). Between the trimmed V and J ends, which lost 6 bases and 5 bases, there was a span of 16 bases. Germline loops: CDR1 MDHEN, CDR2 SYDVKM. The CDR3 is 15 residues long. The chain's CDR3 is CASRLMDSPNEKLFF. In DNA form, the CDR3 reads TGTGCCAGCAGACTTATGGACAGCCCGAATGAAAAACTGTTTTTT. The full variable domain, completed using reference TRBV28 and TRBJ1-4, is DVKVTQSSRYLVKRTGEKVFLECVQDMDHENMFWYRQDPGLGLRLIYFSYDVKMKEKGDIPEGYSVSREKKERFSLILESASTNQTSMYLCASRLMDSPNEKLFFGSGTQLSVL.

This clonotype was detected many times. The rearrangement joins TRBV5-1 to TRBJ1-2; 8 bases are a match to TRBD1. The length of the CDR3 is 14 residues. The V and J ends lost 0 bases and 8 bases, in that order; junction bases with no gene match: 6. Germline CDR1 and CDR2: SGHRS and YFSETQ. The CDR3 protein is CASSLDRGSGGYTF. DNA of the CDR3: TGCGCCAGCAGCTTGGACAGGGGGTCTGGAGGCTACACCTTC.

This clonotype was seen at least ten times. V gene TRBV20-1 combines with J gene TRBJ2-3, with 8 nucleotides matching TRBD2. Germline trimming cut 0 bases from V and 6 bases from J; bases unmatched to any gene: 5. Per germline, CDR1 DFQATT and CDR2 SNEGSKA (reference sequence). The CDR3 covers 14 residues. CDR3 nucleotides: TGCAGTGCTAGAGATTTCGGGAGGGGTGATACGCAGTATTTT. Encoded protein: CSARDFGRGDTQYF.

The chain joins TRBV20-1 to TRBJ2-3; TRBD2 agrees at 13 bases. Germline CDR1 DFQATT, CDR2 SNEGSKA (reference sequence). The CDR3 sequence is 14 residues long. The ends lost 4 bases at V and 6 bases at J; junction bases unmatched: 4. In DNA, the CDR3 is TGCAGTGCTAAGACTAGCGGGAGGAAGGATACGCAGTATTTT. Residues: CSAKTSGRKDTQYF.

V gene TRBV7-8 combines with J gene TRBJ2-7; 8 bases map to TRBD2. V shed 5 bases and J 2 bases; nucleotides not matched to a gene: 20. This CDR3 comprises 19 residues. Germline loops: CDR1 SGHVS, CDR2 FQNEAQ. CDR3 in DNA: TGTGCCAGCAGCCGAAGACGTACGAGAACTAGCGGACAACCCTACGAGCAGTACTTC. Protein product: CASSRRRTRTSGQPYEQYF.

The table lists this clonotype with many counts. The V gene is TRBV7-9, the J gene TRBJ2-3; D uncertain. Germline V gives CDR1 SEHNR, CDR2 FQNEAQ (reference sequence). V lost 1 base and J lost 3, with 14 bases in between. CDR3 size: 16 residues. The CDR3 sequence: CASSLVVGSPTDTQYF. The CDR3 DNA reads TGTGCCAGCAGCTTAGTCGTGGGTTCCCCGACAGATACGCAGTATTTT. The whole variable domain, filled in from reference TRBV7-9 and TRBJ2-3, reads DTGVSQNPRHKITKRGQNVTFRCDPISEHNRLYWYRQTLGQGPEFLTYFQNEAQLEKSRLLSDRFSAERPKGSFSTLEIQRTEQGDSAMYLCASSLVVGSPTDTQYFGPGTRLTVL.

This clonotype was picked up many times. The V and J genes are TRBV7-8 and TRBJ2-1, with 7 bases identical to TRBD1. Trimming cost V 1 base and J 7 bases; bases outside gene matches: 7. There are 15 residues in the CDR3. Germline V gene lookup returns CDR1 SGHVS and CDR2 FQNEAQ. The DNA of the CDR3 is TGTGCCAGCAGCTTAGTCACAGGGGTCCAGAATGAGCAGTTCTTC. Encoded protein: CASSLVTGVQNEQFF.

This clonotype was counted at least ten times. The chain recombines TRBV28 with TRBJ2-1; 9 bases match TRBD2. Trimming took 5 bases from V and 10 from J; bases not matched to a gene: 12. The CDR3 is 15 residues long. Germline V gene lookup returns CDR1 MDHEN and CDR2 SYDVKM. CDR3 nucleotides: TGTGCCAGCAGTCCAATTGGGACTAGCTGGGGAGAGCAGTTCTTC. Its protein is CASSPIGTSWGEQFF.

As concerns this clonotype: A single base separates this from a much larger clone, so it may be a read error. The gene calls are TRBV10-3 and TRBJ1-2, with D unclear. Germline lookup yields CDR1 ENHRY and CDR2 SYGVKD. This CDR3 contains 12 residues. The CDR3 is CAIGERGNGYTF. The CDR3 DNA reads TGTGCCATCGGTGAGAGAGGAAATGGCTACACCTTC.